The 3 T cell receptor beta chains below come from one sample, sequenced in a study of technical replicates of blood from several donors. Here immunoSEQ multiplex PCR was the method, and the copy in TCRdb shows in-frame clones only, minus some. The table includes 65,000 to 80,000 clones, more than 85% detected once. Sequencing input: T cells isolated from PBMCs. Every receptor here comes from a human donor in good health.

This chain links TRBV7-2 with TRBJ1-1; D is uncertain. This CDR3 is built from 13 residues. V dropped 2 bases and J dropped 6 bases, with 10 bases sitting between them. CDR1 and CDR2 (germline): SGHTA, FQGNSA. CDR3 bases: TGTGCCAGCAGCTTAATTACATTTCCTGAAGCTTTCTTT. Translated: CASSLITFPEAFF.

V usage is TRBV5-6 and J usage is TRBJ1-3; 8 nucleotides agree with TRBD1. Germline CDR1 reads SGHDT; CDR2 reads YYEEEE. The J segment lost 4 bases and the V segment lost 4 bases, leaving 4 bases of the junction unmatched. CDR3 length equals 14 residues. CDR3 residues: CASSLRDRGNTIYF. CDR3 DNA: TGTGCCAGCAGCCTGCGGGACAGGGGAAACACCATATATTTT.

The J gene is TRBJ1-1, the V gene TRBV7-9; TRBD1 aligns across 7 bases. This CDR3 comprises 15 residues. Per the germline V gene, CDR1 is SEHNR and CDR2 is FQNEAQ (reference sequence). With 5 bases clipped from V and 3 bases from J, the junction kept 9 bases outside the gene matches. The CDR3 nucleotides read TGTGCCAGCAGCCCCGGGACAGAATCTTACACTGAAGCTTTCTTT. It specifies CASSPGTESYTEAFF. Looking up the rest from reference TRBV7-9 and TRBJ1-1 gives the full variable domain: DTGVSQNPRHKITKRGQNVTFRCDPISEHNRLYWYRQTLGQGPEFLTYFQNEAQLEKSRLLSDRFSAERPKGSFSTLEIQRTEQGDSAMYLCASSPGTESYTEAFFGQGTRLTVV.